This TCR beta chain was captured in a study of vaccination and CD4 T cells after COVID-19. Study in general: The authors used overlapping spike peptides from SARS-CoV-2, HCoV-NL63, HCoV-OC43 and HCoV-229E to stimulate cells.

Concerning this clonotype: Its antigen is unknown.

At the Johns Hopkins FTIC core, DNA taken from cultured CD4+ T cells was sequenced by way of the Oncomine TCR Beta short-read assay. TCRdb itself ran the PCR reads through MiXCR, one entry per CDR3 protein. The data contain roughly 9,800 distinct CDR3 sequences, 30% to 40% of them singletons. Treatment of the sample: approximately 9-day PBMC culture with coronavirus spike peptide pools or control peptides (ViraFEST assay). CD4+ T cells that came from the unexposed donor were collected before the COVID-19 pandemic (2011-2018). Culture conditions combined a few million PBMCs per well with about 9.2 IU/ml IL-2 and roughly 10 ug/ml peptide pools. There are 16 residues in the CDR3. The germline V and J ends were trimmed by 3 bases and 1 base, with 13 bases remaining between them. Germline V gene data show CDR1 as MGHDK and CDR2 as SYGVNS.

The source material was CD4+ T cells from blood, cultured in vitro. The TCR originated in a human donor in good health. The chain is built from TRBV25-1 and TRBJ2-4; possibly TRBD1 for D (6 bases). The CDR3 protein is CASSDTGMGAKNIQYF. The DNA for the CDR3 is TGTGCCAGCAGTGACACAGGGATGGGTGCCAAAAACATTCAGTACTTC. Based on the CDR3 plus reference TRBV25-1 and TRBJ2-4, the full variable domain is EADIYQTPRYLVIGTGKKITLECSQTMGHDKMYWYQQDPGMELHLIHYSYGVNSTEKGDLSSESTVSRIRTEHFPLTLESARPSHTSQYLCASSDTGMGAKNIQYFGAGTRLSVL.